Below, 13 T cell receptor beta chains from the same sample are listed, as sequenced in a study of response to subunit inactivated influenza vaccine. TCRdb ran MiXCR on the RT-PCR reads and lists one entry per CDR3 protein. This table holds more than 150,000 distinct CDR3 sequences, about 9% found once. The specimen comprised non-naive T cells sorted from PBMCs, sampled on the day of vaccination. These receptors originate from a man aged 45-65 years who received an inactivated influenza vaccine.

This clonotype occurred a few times. The genes are TRBV12-3 or TRBV12-4 and TRBJ2-7, with D tentatively TRBD1 (6 bases). Deletions cut 2 bases from V and 3 bases from J, with 11 bases between. This CDR3 has 14 residues. CDR3 sequence (DNA): TGTGCCAGCAGTTTAACAGGGATGAACTACGAGCAGTACTTC. Encoded protein: CASSLTGMNYEQYF.

This clonotype has more than one count but fewer than ten. V gene TRBV2 combines with J gene TRBJ1-6; 9 nucleotides match TRBD1. Germline lookup yields CDR1 SNHLY and CDR2 FYNNEI. The CDR3 consists of 16 residues. V dropped 2 bases and J dropped 6; count of bases not matched to a gene: 5. The CDR3 region is CASSELGTGSNSPLHF. CDR3 DNA sequence: TGTGCCAGCAGTGAACTTGGGACAGGGAGTAATTCACCCCTCCACTTT.

The V and J genes are TRBV10-3 and TRBJ2-7, with D perhaps matching TRBD2 (5 bases). The CDR3 has 12 amino acids. Germline lookup yields CDR1 ENHRY and CDR2 SYGVKD. V lost 10 bases and J 3 bases, leaving 13 bases between the germline ends. CDR3 nucleotide sequence: TGTGCCACCTCGATCGGAGGCTACGAGCAGTACTTC. Its translation is CATSIGGYEQYF.

This rearrangement joins TRBV9 to TRBJ2-2, with TRBD2 identical over 9 bases. The length of the CDR3 is 18 residues. With V trimmed by 4 bases and J by 3 bases, 13 bases remained unmatched. Germline V gene lookup returns CDR1 SGDLS and CDR2 YYNGEE. CDR3 nucleotide sequence: TGTGCCAGCAGCCCGAAGGTAATGAGACTAGCGGACACCGGGGAGCTGTTTTTT. This translates into CASSPKVMRLADTGELFF.

The V and J genes are TRBV12-3 or TRBV12-4 and TRBJ2-3, with D maybe TRBD2 (5 bases). Trimming took 4 bases from V and 2 from J, leaving 16 bases between them. CDR3 length equals 16 residues. CDR3 loop: CASSSRTVGTTDTQYF. The CDR3 region has the DNA TGTGCCAGCAGTTCACGGACTGTTGGCACCACAGATACGCAGTATTTT.

This clonotype has just a few counts. V and J are TRBV20-1 and TRBJ2-1; weak D call: TRBD1 (7 bases). CDR3 length: 15 amino acids. Germline V gene sequence: CDR1 DFQATT, CDR2 SNEGSKA (reference sequence). V was shortened by 0 bases and J by 6 bases, with 15 bases between the two germline ends. CDR3 nucleotide sequence: TGCAGTGCTAGAGATGGCGGAGGGGGCCCCAATGAGCAGTTCTTC. This translates into CSARDGGGGPNEQFF.

A few counts support this clonotype. The rearrangement joins TRBV6-1 to TRBJ2-1, with D hard to call. CDR3 size: 13 residues. V lost 7 bases and J 4 bases, leaving 11 bases between the germline ends. CDR1 and CDR2 from the germline V gene are MNHNS and SASEGT. This CDR3 reads CASKRTRYNEQFF. CDR3 nucleotide sequence: TGTGCCAGCAAACGGACCAGGTACAATGAGCAGTTCTTC.

The CDR3 bases are TGTGCCAGCAGCCCCCTTACTGGATCGAGGGAGCAGTACTTC. It specifies CASSPLTGSREQYF. The chain combines TRBV7-2 with TRBJ2-7; no reliable D call. CDR1 and CDR2 (germline): SGHTA, FQGNSA. The CDR3 covers 14 residues. V was pared by 5 bases and J by 7 bases, with 18 bases between.

This clonotype was observed many times. V and J are TRBV4-2 and TRBJ2-1, with 9 bases aligning to TRBD2. The germline V gene has CDR1 LGHNA and CDR2 YNFKEQ. This CDR3 is built from 15 residues. Germline trimming cut 0 bases from V and 6 bases from J; bases unmatched to any gene: 3. The CDR3 reads CASSQDPSGINEQFF. The CDR3 nucleotides read TGTGCCAGCAGCCAAGATCCTAGCGGGATCAATGAGCAGTTCTTC.

This clonotype showed up just a few times. This sequence joins TRBV6-2 or TRBV6-3 and TRBJ2-1; D could derive from TRBD1 or TRBD2 (5 bases each). CDR1 and CDR2 from the germline V gene are MNHEY and SVGEGT. Trimming pared 7 bases from V and 1 base from J, leaving 17 bases between. The CDR3 is made up of 16 amino acids. This chain's CDR3 is CASTVRGYRSYNEQFF. The CDR3 DNA is TGTGCCAGCACCGTTCGGGGTTACAGGTCCTACAATGAGCAGTTCTTC.

This clonotype was observed a few times. V usage is TRBV7-8 and J usage is TRBJ1-1; no clear D gene. The CDR3 totals 15 residues. Between the trimmed V and J ends, which lost 5 bases and 2 bases, there was a span of 15 bases. From germline, CDR1 is SGHVS and CDR2 FQNEAQ. The CDR3 DNA reads as TGTGCCAGCAGCCCAAAACCCCAGAGAAACACTGAAGCTTTCTTT. The encoded protein is CASSPKPQRNTEAFF.

This clonotype was detected only a few times. CDR3 coding DNA: TGCAGTGCTAGAGATCGACAGGGTACGGGAAAACTGTTTTTT. This sequence encodes CSARDRQGTGKLFF. The chain joins TRBV20-1 to TRBJ1-4; TRBD1 matches at 7 bases. Trimming took 0 bases from V and 10 from J; bases not matched to a gene: 8. The CDR3 consists of 14 residues. Per the germline V gene, CDR1 is DFQATT and CDR2 is SNEGSKA (reference sequence).

Ten or more counts support this clonotype. This chain uses TRBV27 with TRBJ1-6, with D perhaps TRBD1 (6 bases). The length of the CDR3 is 14 residues. The germline V gene has CDR1 MNHEY and CDR2 SMNVEV (reference sequence). The ends were cut back, 2 bases at V and 4 bases at J, with 6 bases in the middle. CDR3 DNA sequence: TGTGCCAGCAGTTTAAGGGGGTATAATTCACCCCTCCACTTT. It specifies CASSLRGYNSPLHF.